This T cell receptor (beta chain) comes out of a study of T-cell reconstitution after alpha-beta-depleted transplantation in children. This clonotype appeared a few times. Trimming removed 2 bases at V and 5 bases at J, with 13 bases between. The CDR3 is made up of 15 amino acids. Construction of the TCRbeta library involved unique molecular identifiers. A single record per CDR3 protein comes from TCRdb applying MiXCR to the PCR reads. The table has some 240,000 distinct CDR3 sequences, approximately 9.8% seen once. The clonotype originates from a human donor who donated a stem cell graft to a child with SCID. The chain couples TRBV12-3 or TRBV12-4 to TRBJ2-1; tentatively, D is TRBD1 (7 bases). This sample comprised PBMCs from the stem cell graft donor, obtained from the stem cell graft. The CDR3 loop is CASSLRQGGDNEQFF. DNA of the CDR3: TGTGCCAGCAGTTTACGTCAGGGGGGAGACAATGAGCAGTTCTTC.